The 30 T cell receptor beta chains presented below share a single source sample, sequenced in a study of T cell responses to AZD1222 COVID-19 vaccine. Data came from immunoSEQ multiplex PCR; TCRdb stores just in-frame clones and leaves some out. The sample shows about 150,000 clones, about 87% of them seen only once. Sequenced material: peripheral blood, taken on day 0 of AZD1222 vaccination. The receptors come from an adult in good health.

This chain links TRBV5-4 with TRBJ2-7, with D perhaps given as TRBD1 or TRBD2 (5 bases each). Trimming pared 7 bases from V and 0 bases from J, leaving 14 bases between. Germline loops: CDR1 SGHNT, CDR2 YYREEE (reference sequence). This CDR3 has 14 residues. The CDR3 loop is CASRPPGTSYEQYF. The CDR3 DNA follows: TGTGCCAGCCGTCCCCCGGGGACCTCCTACGAGCAGTACTTC.

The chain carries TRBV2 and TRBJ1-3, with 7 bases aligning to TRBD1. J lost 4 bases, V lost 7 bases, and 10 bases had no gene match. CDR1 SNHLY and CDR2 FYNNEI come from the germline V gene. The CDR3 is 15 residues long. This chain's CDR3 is CASKRSGTDGNTIYF. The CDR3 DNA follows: TGTGCCAGCAAACGCTCCGGGACAGACGGAAACACCATATATTTT.

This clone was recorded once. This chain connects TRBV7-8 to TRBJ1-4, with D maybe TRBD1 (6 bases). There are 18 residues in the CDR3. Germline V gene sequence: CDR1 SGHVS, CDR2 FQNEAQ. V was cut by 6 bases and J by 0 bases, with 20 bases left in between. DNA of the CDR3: TGTGCCAGCAGTACTATACAGGGTATTAGGGCAACTAATGAAAAACTGTTTTTT. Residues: CASSTIQGIRATNEKLFF.

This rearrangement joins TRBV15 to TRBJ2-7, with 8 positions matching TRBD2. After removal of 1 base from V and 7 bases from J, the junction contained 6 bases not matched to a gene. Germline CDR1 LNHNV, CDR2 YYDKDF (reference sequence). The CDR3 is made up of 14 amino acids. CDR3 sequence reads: CATSRALTSEEQYF. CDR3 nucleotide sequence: TGTGCCACCAGCAGAGCCCTGACTAGCGAAGAGCAGTACTTC.

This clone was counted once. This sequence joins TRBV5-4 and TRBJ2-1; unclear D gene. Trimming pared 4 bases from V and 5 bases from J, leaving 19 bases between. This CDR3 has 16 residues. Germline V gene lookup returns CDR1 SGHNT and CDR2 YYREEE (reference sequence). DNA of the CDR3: TGTGCCAGCAGCCTACCAGTTGGGCAACGTCACAATGAGCAGTTCTTC. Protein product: CASSLPVGQRHNEQFF.

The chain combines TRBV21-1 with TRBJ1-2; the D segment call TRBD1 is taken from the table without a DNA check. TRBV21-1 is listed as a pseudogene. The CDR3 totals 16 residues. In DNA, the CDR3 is TGTGCCAGCAGCAAAGAAAGGGGACAGTCTAACTATGGCTACACCTTC. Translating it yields CASSKERGQSNYGYTF.

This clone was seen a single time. Here the CDR3 reads CASSQDPRGGGYTF. Written as DNA, the CDR3 is TGCGCCAGCAGCCAAGATCCCAGGGGTGGTGGCTACACCTTC. This chain links TRBV4-3 with TRBJ1-2; D might be TRBD1 (6 bases). Germline loops: CDR1 LGHNA, CDR2 YSLEER. The CDR3 consists of 14 residues. V was trimmed by 0 bases and J by 7 bases, leaving 12 bases between them.

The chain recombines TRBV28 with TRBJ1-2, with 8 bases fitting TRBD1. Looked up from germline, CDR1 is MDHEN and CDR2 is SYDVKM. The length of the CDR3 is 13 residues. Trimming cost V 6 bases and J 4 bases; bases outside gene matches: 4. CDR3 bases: TGTGCCAGCAGGTCCGGGACAGGCTATGGCTACACCTTC. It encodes CASRSGTGYGYTF.

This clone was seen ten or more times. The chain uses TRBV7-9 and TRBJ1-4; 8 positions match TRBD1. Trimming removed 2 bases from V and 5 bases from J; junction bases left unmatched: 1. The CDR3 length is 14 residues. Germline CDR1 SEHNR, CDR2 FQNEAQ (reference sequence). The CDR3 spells CASSLRQGNEKLFF. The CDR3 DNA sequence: TGTGCCAGCAGCTTACGACAGGGGAATGAAAAACTGTTTTTT.

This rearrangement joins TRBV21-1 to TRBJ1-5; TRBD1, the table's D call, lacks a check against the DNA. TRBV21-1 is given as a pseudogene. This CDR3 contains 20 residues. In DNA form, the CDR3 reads TGTGCCAGCAGCTCGGAGCATCGCGGGACAGGGGGCACAATCCATCAGCCCCAGCATTTT. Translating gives CASSSEHRGTGGTIHQPQHF.

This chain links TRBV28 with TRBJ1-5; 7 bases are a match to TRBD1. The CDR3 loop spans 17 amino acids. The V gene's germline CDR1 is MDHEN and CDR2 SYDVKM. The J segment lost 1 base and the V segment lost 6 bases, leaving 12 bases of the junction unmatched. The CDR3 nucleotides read TGTGCCAGCAGCGAGACAGGGTGGGTAGGCAGCAATCAGCCCCAGCATTTT. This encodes CASSETGWVGSNQPQHF.

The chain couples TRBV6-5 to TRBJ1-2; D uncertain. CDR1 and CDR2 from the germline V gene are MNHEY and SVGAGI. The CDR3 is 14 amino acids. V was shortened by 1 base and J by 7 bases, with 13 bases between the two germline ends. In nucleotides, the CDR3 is TGTGCCAGCAGTTACTTCCGGGGATCGGGTGGCTACACCTTC. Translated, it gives CASSYFRGSGGYTF.

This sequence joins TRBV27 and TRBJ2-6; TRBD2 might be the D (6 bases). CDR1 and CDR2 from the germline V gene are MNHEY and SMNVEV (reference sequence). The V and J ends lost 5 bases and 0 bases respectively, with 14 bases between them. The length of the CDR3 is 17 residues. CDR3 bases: TGTGCCAGCAGTAGGCGGGGTCTGATCTCTGGGGCCAACGTCCTGACTTTC. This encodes CASSRRGLISGANVLTF.

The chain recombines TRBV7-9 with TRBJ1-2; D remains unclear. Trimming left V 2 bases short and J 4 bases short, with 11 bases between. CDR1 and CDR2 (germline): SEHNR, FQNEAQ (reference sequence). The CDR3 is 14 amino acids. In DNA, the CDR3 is TGTGCCAGCAGCTTACGATCCGAGGCCTATGGCTACACCTTC. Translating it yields CASSLRSEAYGYTF.

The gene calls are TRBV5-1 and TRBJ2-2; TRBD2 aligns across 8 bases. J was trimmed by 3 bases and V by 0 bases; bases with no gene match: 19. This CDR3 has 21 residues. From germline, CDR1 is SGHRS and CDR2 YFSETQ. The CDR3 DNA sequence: TGCGCCAGCAGCTTGGGTCAGCCGGGACTAGTAGGTAGAGGCGACACCGGGGAGCTGTTTTTT. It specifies CASSLGQPGLVGRGDTGELFF.

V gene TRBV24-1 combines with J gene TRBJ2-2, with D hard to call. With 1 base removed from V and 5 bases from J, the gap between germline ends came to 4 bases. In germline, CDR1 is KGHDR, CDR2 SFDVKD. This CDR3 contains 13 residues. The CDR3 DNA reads TGTGCCACCAGTGATTTCGGGACCGGGGAGCTGTTTTTT. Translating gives CATSDFGTGELFF.

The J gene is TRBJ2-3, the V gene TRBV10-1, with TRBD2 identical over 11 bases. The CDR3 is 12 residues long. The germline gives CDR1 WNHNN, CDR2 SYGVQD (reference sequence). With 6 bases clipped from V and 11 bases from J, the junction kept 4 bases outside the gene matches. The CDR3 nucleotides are TGCGCCAGCAGCCAACTAGCGGGGGTGCAGTATTTT. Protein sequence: CASSQLAGVQYF.

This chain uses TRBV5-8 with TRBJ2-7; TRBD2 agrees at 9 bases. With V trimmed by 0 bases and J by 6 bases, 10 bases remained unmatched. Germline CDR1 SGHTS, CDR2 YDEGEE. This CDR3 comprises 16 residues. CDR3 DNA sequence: TGTGCCAGCAGCTTGGGGCCGGGACTAGCCTTCGGCGAGCAGTACTTC. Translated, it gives CASSLGPGLAFGEQYF. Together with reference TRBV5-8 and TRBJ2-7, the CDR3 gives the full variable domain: EAGVTQSPTHLIKTRGQQATLRCSPISGHTSVYWYQQALGLGLQFLLWYDEGEERNRGNFPPRFSGRQFPNYSSELNVNALELEDSALYLCASSLGPGLAFGEQYFGPGTRLTVT.

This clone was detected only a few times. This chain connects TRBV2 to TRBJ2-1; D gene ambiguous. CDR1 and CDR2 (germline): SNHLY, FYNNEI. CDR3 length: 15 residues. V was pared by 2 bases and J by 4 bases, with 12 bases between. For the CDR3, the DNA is TGTGCCAGCAGTGAAAGGGATTTGGCGTACAATGAGCAGTTCTTC. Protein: CASSERDLAYNEQFF.

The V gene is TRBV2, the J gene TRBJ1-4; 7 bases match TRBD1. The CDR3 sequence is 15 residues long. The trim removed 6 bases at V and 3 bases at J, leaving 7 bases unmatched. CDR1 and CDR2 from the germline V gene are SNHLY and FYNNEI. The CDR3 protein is CASRLGGQANEKLFF. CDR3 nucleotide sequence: TGTGCCAGCAGATTAGGGGGCCAGGCTAATGAAAAACTGTTTTTT.

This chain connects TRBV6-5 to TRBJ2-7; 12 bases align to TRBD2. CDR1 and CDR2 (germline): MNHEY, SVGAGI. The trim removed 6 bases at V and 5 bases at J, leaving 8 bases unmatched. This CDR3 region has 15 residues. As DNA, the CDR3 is TGTGCCAGCAGAATCCTAGCGGGGGGGTTGGACGAGCAGTACTTC. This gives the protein CASRILAGGLDEQYF.

CDR3 sequence reads: CASSPTDNYGYTF. CDR3 coding DNA: TGTGCCAGCAGCCCTACAGATAACTATGGCTACACCTTC. The rearrangement links TRBV5-4 to TRBJ1-2; D not certain. CDR3 length equals 13 residues. The germline V gene encodes CDR1 SGHNT and CDR2 YYREEE (reference sequence). Trimming removed 4 bases from V and 1 base from J, with 8 bases in between.

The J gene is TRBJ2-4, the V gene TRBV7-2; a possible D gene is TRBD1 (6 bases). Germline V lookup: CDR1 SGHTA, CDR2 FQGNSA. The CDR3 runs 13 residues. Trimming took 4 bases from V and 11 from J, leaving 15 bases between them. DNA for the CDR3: TGTGCCAGCAGCTCCGGGCCGGGGACATTTCAGTACTTC. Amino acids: CASSSGPGTFQYF.

The CDR3 sequence: CASSAGGRTQPQHF. The CDR3 region has the DNA TGTGCCAGCAGCGCAGGGGGTAGGACTCAGCCCCAGCATTTT. This sequence joins TRBV6-2 or TRBV6-3 and TRBJ1-5; 7 bases map to TRBD1. The ends lost 6 bases at V and 6 bases at J; junction bases unmatched: 8. CDR3 size: 14 residues. Germline-derived CDR1 and CDR2 are MNHEY and SVGEGT.

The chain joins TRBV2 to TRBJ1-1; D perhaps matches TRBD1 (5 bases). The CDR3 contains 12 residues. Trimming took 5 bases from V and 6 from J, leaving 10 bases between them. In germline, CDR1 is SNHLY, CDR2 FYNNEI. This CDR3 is CASSLQVSEAFF. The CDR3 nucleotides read TGTGCCAGCAGTTTACAGGTTTCTGAAGCTTTCTTT.

The CDR3 bases are TGCGCCAGCAGCCAAAGAACCGTAGGACAGGGGCTATACGAGCAGTACTTC. Its translation: CASSQRTVGQGLYEQYF. The genes are TRBV5-1 and TRBJ2-7, with 9 bases lining up with TRBD1. Germline loops: CDR1 SGHRS, CDR2 YFSETQ. The CDR3 covers 17 residues. Trimming cost V 4 bases and J 4 bases; bases outside gene matches: 15.

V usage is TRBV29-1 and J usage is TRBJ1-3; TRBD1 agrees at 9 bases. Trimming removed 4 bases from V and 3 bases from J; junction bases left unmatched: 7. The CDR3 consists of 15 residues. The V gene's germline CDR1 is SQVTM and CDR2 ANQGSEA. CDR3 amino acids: CSVVFGTGIGNTIYF. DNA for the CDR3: TGCAGCGTTGTCTTCGGGACAGGGATTGGAAACACCATATATTTT.

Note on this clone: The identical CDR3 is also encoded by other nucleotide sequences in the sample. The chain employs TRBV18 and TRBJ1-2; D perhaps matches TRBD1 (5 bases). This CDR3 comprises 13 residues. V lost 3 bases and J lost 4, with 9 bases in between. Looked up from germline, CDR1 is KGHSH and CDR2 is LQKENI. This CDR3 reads CASSPGGGYGYTF. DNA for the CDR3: TGTGCCAGCTCACCTGGGGGTGGCTATGGCTACACCTTC. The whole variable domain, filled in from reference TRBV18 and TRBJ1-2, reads NAGVMQNPRHLVRRRGQEARLRCSPMKGHSHVYWYRQLPEEGLKFMVYLQKENIIDESGMPKERFSAEFPKEGPSILRIQQVVRGDSAAYFCASSPGGGYGYTFGSGTRLTVV.

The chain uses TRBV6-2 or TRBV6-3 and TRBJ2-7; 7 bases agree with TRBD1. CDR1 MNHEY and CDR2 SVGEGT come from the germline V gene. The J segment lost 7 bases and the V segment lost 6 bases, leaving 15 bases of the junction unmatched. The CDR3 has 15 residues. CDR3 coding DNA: TGTGCCAGCAGCCTCGTTGGGGCAGGGGGAGAGGAGCAGTACTTC. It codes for CASSLVGAGGEEQYF.

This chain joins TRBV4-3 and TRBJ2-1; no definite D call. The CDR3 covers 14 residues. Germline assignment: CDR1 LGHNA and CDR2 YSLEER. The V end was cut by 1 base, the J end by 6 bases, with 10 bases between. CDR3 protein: CASSQGRSPNEQFF. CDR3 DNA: TGCGCCAGCAGCCAAGGCCGCTCCCCCAATGAGCAGTTCTTC.